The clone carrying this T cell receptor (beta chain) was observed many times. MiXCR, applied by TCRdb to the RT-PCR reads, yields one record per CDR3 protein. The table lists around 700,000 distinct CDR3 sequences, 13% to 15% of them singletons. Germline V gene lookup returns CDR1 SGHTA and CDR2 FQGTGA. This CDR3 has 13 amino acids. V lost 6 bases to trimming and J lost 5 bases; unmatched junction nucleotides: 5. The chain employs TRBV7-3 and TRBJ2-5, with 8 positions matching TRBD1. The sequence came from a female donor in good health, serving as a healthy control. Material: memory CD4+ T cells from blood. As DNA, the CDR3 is TGTGCCAGCAGTCCGACAGGGGAGGAGACCCAGTACTTC. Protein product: CASSPTGEETQYF. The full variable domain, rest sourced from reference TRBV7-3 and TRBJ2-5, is GAGVSQTPSNKVTEKGKYVELRCDPISGHTALYWYRQSLGQGPEFLIYFQGTGAADDSGLPNDRFFAVRPEGSVSTLKIQRTERGDSAVYLCASSPTGEETQYFGPGTRLLVL.